These T cell receptor beta chains were read from a single sample in a study of CD8+CD57+ T cells in acquired aplastic anemia. TCRdb re-analysed the reads in MiXCR, keeping a single row per CDR3 protein. The sample includes 95,000 to 150,000 distinct CDR3 sequences, almost 40% of them seen just once. Sequenced input: sorted CD4+, CD8+, or CD8+CD57+ T cells (not recorded which) from PBMCs. The receptors shown here come from a human donor with aplastic anemia. Each CDR3 is given with its conserved first and last residue. D genes are given only for firm matches. The size field is filled for only some rows; it gives once, few, many or a size class.

>TRBJ1-5|TRBV3-1|-|-
CASSQGGVGVSNQPQHF
TGTGCCAGCAGCCAAGGAGGAGTGGGGGTTAGCAATCAGCCCCAGCATTTT
>TRBJ1-2|TRBV19|-|-
CASSIDRNYGYTF
TGTGCCAGTAGTATTGACCGAAACTATGGCTACACCTTC
>TRBJ2-1|TRBV29-1|few|TRBD2
CGVMTSGGANEQFF
TGCGGCGTTATGACTAGCGGGGGGGCCAATGAGCAGTTCTTC
>TRBJ2-7|TRBV3-1|many|-
CASSQGIRVSSYEQYF
TGTGCCAGCAGCCAAGGTATTAGGGTTAGCTCCTACGAGCAGTACTTC
>TRBJ2-1|TRBV3-1|once|-
CASWAGTGEQFF
TGTGCCAGCTGGGCAGGGACGGGTGAGCAGTTCTTC
>TRBJ1-2|TRBV3-1|many|TRBD1
CASSQAGGGGYGYTF
TGTGCCAGCAGCCAAGCAGGGGGCGGAGGCTATGGCTACACCTTC
>TRBJ2-6|TRBV7-9|many|-
CASSLAGAGANVLTF
TGTGCCAGCAGCTTAGCCGGGGCTGGGGCCAACGTCCTGACTTTC
>TRBJ2-7|TRBV18|many|-
CASSPPGREQYF
TGTGCCAGCTCACCACCAGGGCGCGAGCAGTACTTC
>TRBJ1-5|TRBV10-2|-|-
CASRDRNQPQHF
TGCGCCAGCAGGGACAGAAATCAGCCCCAGCATTTT
>TRBJ2-1|TRBV20-1|many|-
CSSTGALNEQFF
TGCAGCTCGACGGGGGCCTTGAATGAGCAGTTCTTC
>TRBJ1-2|TRBV20-1|many|-
CSAITPNYGYTF
TGCAGTGCTATCACTCCAAACTATGGCTACACCTTC
>TRBJ1-5|TRBV7-2|many|TRBD1
CASSPQTGDNQPQHF
TGTGCCAGCAGCCCTCAGACAGGGGACAATCAGCCCCAGCATTTT
>TRBJ1-5|TRBV24-1|-|-
CATPDQRTVSNQPQHF
TGTGCCACCCCCGACCAGCGGACGGTAAGCAATCAGCCCCAGCATTTT
>TRBJ1-1|TRBV25-1|many|-
CASSESGHLNTEAFF
TGTGCCAGCAGTGAGTCGGGACACTTGAACACTGAAGCTTTCTTT
>TRBJ1-3|TRBV25-1|many|-
CASSTYSGGGNTIYF
TGTGCCAGCAGTACCTACTCCGGAGGGGGAAACACCATATATTTT
>TRBJ1-2|TRBV29-1|many|TRBD1
CSVGEQGMTNYGYTF
TGCAGCGTTGGGGAACAGGGGATGACTAACTATGGCTACACCTTC
>TRBJ2-3|TRBV24-1|-|-
CATSPGQNRDTQYF
TGTGCCACCAGTCCAGGCCAAAATCGTGATACGCAGTATTTT
>TRBJ1-5|TRBV30|many|-
CAWVRLSRQPQHF
TGTGCCTGGGTTCGACTCTCACGACAGCCCCAGCATTTT
>TRBJ1-4|TRBV6-5|-|-
CASSYRGDTREKLFF
TGTGCCAGCAGTTATCGGGGGGATACGAGAGAAAAACTGTTTTTT
>TRBJ1-2|TRBV10-3|many|-
CAISVEENYGYTF
TGTGCCATCAGTGTAGAGGAGAACTATGGCTACACCTTC
>TRBJ1-6|TRBV27|many|TRBD1
CASRGQYNSPLHF
TGTGCCAGCAGGGGACAGTATAATTCACCCCTCCACTTT
>TRBJ1-2|TRBV30|-|-
CAWTPDSMIANYGYTF
TGTGCCTGGACACCGGACAGTATGATAGCTAACTATGGCTACACCTTC
>TRBJ2-5|TRBV25-1|-|TRBD2
CASSALAGGRGETQYF
TGTGCCAGCAGTGCACTAGCGGGGGGGCGGGGAGAGACCCAGTACTTC
>TRBJ2-1|TRBV7-3|-|-
CASSLTLSGLKSSYNEQFF
TGTGCCAGCAGCTTAACTTTGTCGGGGTTGAAGAGCTCCTACAATGAGCAGTTCTTC
>TRBJ1-6|TRBV5-1|many|-
CASSSTGNHNSPLHF
TGCGCCAGCAGCTCCACAGGGAACCATAATTCACCCCTCCACTTT
>TRBJ1-2|TRBV6-1|many|-
CASSVRGTNYGYTF
TGTGCCAGCAGCGTAAGGGGCACTAACTATGGCTACACCTTC
>TRBJ1-6|TRBV6-5|many|-
CASSIQVSYNSPLHF
TGTGCCAGCAGCATACAAGTCTCCTATAATTCACCCCTCCACTTT
>TRBJ2-5|TRBV19|many|-
CASSMWGGLIQETQYF
TGTGCCAGTAGTATGTGGGGCGGGCTGATCCAAGAGACCCAGTACTTC
>TRBJ1-2|TRBV7-2|many|-
CASSFRTGIEYGYTF
TGTGCCAGCAGCTTTAGGACCGGGATTGAATATGGCTACACCTTC
>TRBJ2-5|TRBV11-1|once|-
CASSQRSVETQYF
TGCGCCAGCAGCCAGAGGTCCGTGGAGACCCAGTACTTC
>TRBJ2-5|TRBV20-1|-|TRBD1
CSGAGTEETQYF
TGCAGTGGGGCCGGGACAGAAGAGACCCAGTACTTC
>TRBJ2-5|TRBV10-2|-|-
CASSDDGGRQETQYF
TGCGCCAGCAGTGACGACGGGGGACGCCAAGAGACCCAGTACTTC